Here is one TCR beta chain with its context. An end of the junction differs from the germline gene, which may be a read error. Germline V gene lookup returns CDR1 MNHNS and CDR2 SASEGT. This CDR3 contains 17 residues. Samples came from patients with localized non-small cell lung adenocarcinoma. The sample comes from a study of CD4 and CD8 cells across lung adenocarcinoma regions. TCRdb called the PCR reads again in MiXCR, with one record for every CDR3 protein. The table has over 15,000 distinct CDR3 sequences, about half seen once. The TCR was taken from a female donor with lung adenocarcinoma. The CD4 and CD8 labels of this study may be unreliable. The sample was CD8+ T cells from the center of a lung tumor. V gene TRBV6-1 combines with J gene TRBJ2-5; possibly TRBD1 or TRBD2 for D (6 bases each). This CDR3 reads CASTERLGGGDTETQYF. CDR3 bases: TGTGCCAGCACCGAGAGGCTCGGGGGCGGTGACACAGAGACCCAGTACTTT.